This entry features one TCR beta chain sequence. The source of the sample is a study of graft-versus-host responses after intestinal transplantation. Study observations and caveats: High graft-versus-host to host-versus-graft clonal ratios were seen in allografts of patients with graft-donor T cell macrochimerism.

The culture paired around 200,000 irradiated violet-dye-labeled stimulators with around 200,000 CFSE-labeled responders. The repertoire was sequenced with immunoSEQ multiplex PCR; TCRdb's copy has only in-frame clones and lacks some. In the table there are some 19,000 clones, around 43% of which are singletons. The CDR3 sequence is 13 residues long. The V gene lost 1 base and the J gene lost 7 bases, with 7 bases spanning the gap. Germline V gene lookup returns CDR1 SGHAT and CDR2 FQDESV (reference sequence). The rearrangement uses TRBV11-1 and TRBJ2-2; unclear D gene. Sequenced here: alloreactive CD8+ T cells from a mixed lymphocyte reaction culture, sampled before intestinal transplant. Subset: CFSE-low proliferating T cells sorted from roughly six-day pre-transplant mixed lymphocyte reaction (GvH or HvG direction). The TCR comes from a human patient who received an intestinal transplant. The CDR3 DNA reads TGTGCCAGCAGCTTAGGGTTGGTCGGGGAGCTGTTTTTT. Its protein product is CASSLGLVGELFF.